The 27 T cell receptor beta chains below come from one sample, sequenced in a study of cytotoxic CD8 clonotypes in ibrutinib-treated CLL. Sequencing was performed with immunoSEQ multiplex PCR; in TCRdb, only in-frame clones are kept and a portion is missing. The sample has about 140,000 clones; 77% are singletons. The input for sequencing was PBMCs, taken after 12 months of ibrutinib treatment. The receptors stem from a human donor with chronic lymphocytic leukemia.

The genes are TRBV19 and TRBJ1-5; no reliable D call. This CDR3 is 15 amino acids long. In germline, CDR1 is LNHDA, CDR2 SQIVND (reference sequence). The V gene lost 1 base and the J gene lost 3 bases, with 10 bases spanning the gap. For the CDR3, the DNA is TGTGCCAGTAGTATAGGGGCGGGAGTCAATCAGCCCCAGCATTTT. Its protein is CASSIGAGVNQPQHF.

This clone is a singleton in its sample. The V and J genes are TRBV4-1 and TRBJ2-7; 11 bases are shared with TRBD2. The V gene end was trimmed by 1 base and the J gene end by 3 bases; junction bases not matched to a gene: 5. The germline V gene encodes CDR1 MGHRA and CDR2 YSYEKL. This CDR3 has 16 residues. Here the CDR3 reads CASSQVTGLAVYEQYF. In DNA, the CDR3 is TGCGCCAGCAGCCAAGTCACGGGACTAGCGGTCTACGAGCAGTACTTC.

This clone was recorded a few times. J is TRBJ2-7 and V is TRBV6-1; TRBD2 aligns across 10 bases. After removal of 7 bases from V and 4 bases from J, the junction contained 7 bases not matched to a gene. CDR3 length: 14 residues. CDR1 MNHNS and CDR2 SASEGT come from the germline V gene. CDR3: CASTRSGGGYEQYF. CDR3 sequence (DNA): TGTGCCAGCACTCGGAGCGGGGGGGGTTACGAGCAGTACTTC.

The genes are TRBV6-1 and TRBJ1-6; TRBD1 might be the D (5 bases). The CDR3 runs 14 residues. Trimming pared 6 bases from V and 7 bases from J, leaving 13 bases between. Germline CDR1 reads MNHNS; CDR2 reads SASEGT. Here the CDR3 reads CASRVGTDNSPLHF. CDR3 DNA sequence: TGTGCCAGCAGGGTCGGGACTGACAATTCACCCCTCCACTTT.

The rearrangement links TRBV9 to TRBJ2-3, with TRBD1 identical over 9 bases. Germline V gives CDR1 SGDLS, CDR2 YYNGEE. There are 16 residues in the CDR3. Trimming cost V 4 bases and J 4 bases; bases outside gene matches: 10. The chain's CDR3 is CASSSNRDRVSDTQYF. CDR3 nucleotides: TGTGCCAGCAGCTCAAACCGGGACAGGGTTTCAGATACGCAGTATTTT. The full variable domain, with the rest looked up from reference TRBV9 and TRBJ2-3, is DSGVTQTPKHLITATGQRVTLRCSPRSGDLSVYWYQQSLDQGLQFLIQYYNGEERAKGNILERFSAQQFPDLHSELNLSSLELGDSALYFCASSSNRDRVSDTQYFGPGTRLTVL.

The rearrangement uses TRBV9 and TRBJ2-7; 9 nucleotides align to TRBD1. Germline CDR1 SGDLS, CDR2 YYNGEE. The junction had 11 bases not matched to a gene; V was cut back by 0 bases and J by 7 bases. This CDR3 is built from 16 residues. In DNA, the CDR3 is TGTGCCAGCAGCGTAGATGGGGACAGGGTGTCAGAGGAGCAGTACTTC. This codes for CASSVDGDRVSEEQYF.

On this clone: One junction end disagrees with the germline gene, perhaps due to a read error. The gene calls are TRBV7-7 and TRBJ2-5; TRBD2 matches 10 bases. This CDR3 region has 15 residues. In germline, CDR1 is SSHAT, CDR2 FNYEAQ (reference sequence). The CDR3 is CASSSSGSSAETQYF. The CDR3 DNA sequence: TGTGCTAGCAGCTCTAGCGGGAGTAGTGCGGAGACCCAGTACTTC.

This sequence joins TRBV11-2 and TRBJ1-4; TRBD1 aligns across 8 bases. Trimming cost V 0 bases and J 2 bases; bases outside gene matches: 2. Germline CDR1 and CDR2: SGHAT and FQNNGV. The CDR3 is 16 residues long. CDR3 in amino acids: CASSLDRGRTNEKLFF. The CDR3 DNA reads as TGTGCCAGCAGCTTAGACAGGGGGCGGACTAATGAAAAACTGTTTTTT.

This chain connects TRBV6-1 to TRBJ2-7; 8 bases map to TRBD1. Losses at the gene ends were 0 bases for V and 6 bases for J; bases not matched to a gene: 7. Per germline, CDR1 MNHNS and CDR2 SASEGT. The CDR3 spans 15 residues. The CDR3 DNA is TGTGCCAGCAGTGAAGCGTTGCAGGGGGCTCGCGAGCAGTACTTC. Residues: CASSEALQGAREQYF.

The J gene is TRBJ2-7, the V gene TRBV19, with D uncertain. Per germline, CDR1 LNHDA and CDR2 SQIVND (reference sequence). Between the trimmed V and J ends, which lost 3 bases and 3 bases, there was a span of 15 bases. The CDR3 totals 15 residues. CDR3 in amino acids: CASSIGHGLNYEQYF. In DNA, the CDR3 is TGTGCCAGTAGTATTGGGCACGGCTTAAACTACGAGCAGTACTTC.

The V call is TRBV27, the J call TRBJ1-6; D possibly corresponds to TRBD1 (5 bases). Per the germline V gene, CDR1 is MNHEY and CDR2 is SMNVEV (reference sequence). CDR3 length equals 14 residues. Trimming removed 5 bases at V and 6 bases at J, with 11 bases between. In nucleotides, the CDR3 is TGTGCCAGCAGTCCCGGGACGGTTAATTCACCCCTCCACTTT. Translating gives CASSPGTVNSPLHF.

The chain joins TRBV4-1 to TRBJ2-7, with 10 bases that match TRBD2. CDR1 is MGHRA and CDR2 is YSYEKL in the germline V gene. Trimming cost V 4 bases and J 0 bases; bases outside gene matches: 9. The CDR3 sequence is 17 residues long. The CDR3 region is CASSRGSGGASSYEQYF. The CDR3, as DNA: TGCGCCAGCAGCCGTGGGAGCGGGGGGGCGAGCTCCTACGAGCAGTACTTC.

This clone appeared a few times. At one end the junction does not follow the germline gene, possibly because of a read error. This chain connects TRBV28 to TRBJ1-4; D remains unclear. Germline-derived CDR1 and CDR2 are MDHEN and SYDVKM. The CDR3 runs 15 residues. CDR3 residues: CASNLLGSSREKLFF. CDR3 coding DNA: TGTGCCAGCAATTTACTCGGGTCGTCCCGGGAAAAACTGTTTTTT.

This clone was seen repeatedly, ten times or more. The V and J genes are TRBV28 and TRBJ2-7; tentatively, D is TRBD1 (5 bases). Germline V CDR1 and CDR2: MDHEN, SYDVKM. This CDR3 is 14 amino acids long. V gave up 6 bases and J gave up 6 bases, with 18 bases separating them. Here the CDR3 DNA reads TGTGCCAGCAGGTTTCAGGGAATCACTCGCGAGCAGTACTTC. It is translated as CASRFQGITREQYF.

The CDR3 loop is CASSQGVAESGNTIYF. DNA for the CDR3: TGCGCCAGCAGCCAAGGAGTAGCGGAATCTGGAAACACCATATATTTT. The chain carries TRBV4-1 and TRBJ1-3; D is unresolved. Germline assignment: CDR1 MGHRA and CDR2 YSYEKL. This CDR3 is built from 16 residues. Trimming took 1 base from V and 1 from J, leaving 11 bases between them.

This rearrangement joins TRBV7-8 to TRBJ1-5; no firm D call. Germline V CDR1 and CDR2: SGHVS, FQNEAQ. This CDR3 region has 13 residues. The V end lost 2 bases, the J end lost 5 bases, and 7 bases lay between the germline ends. DNA of the CDR3: TGTGCCAGCAGCTTAACCGACTATCAGCCCCAGCATTTT. This codes for CASSLTDYQPQHF.

V usage is TRBV7-8 and J usage is TRBJ1-1, with D hard to call. This CDR3 comprises 13 residues. Trimming stripped 5 bases from V and 2 bases from J, with 9 bases between. CDR1 is SGHVS, CDR2 FQNEAQ, per germline. Written as DNA, the CDR3 is TGTGCCAGCAGCCAAGGGCGTAACACTGAAGCTTTCTTT. Its translation: CASSQGRNTEAFF.

This clone has more than one count but fewer than ten. The chain joins TRBV11-3 to TRBJ2-7, with 7 bases aligning to TRBD1. Germline V lookup: CDR1 SGHNT, CDR2 YENEEA. The CDR3 spans 11 residues. V was clipped by 5 bases and J by 12 bases; unmatched bases: 7. The chain's CDR3 is CASSPGQVPYF. Here the CDR3 DNA reads TGTGCCAGCAGCCCTGGACAGGTTCCGTACTTC.

The rearrangement links TRBV5-1 to TRBJ2-7; no clear D gene. CDR1 SGHRS and CDR2 YFSETQ come from the germline V gene. The ends were cut back, 0 bases at V and 3 bases at J, with 10 bases in the middle. The length of the CDR3 is 14 residues. The CDR3 spells CASSLDGQVYEQYF. CDR3 in DNA: TGCGCCAGCAGCTTGGATGGGCAGGTCTACGAGCAGTACTTC.

The chain joins TRBV15 to TRBJ2-7; TRBD2 agrees at 8 bases. The germline CDR1 and CDR2 sequences are LNHNV and YYDKDF (reference sequence). V gave up 1 base and J gave up 2 bases; unmatched junction bases: 1. CDR3 length: 14 amino acids. As DNA, the CDR3 is TGTGCCACCAGCAGAGGGGGACTAGCCTACGAGCAGTACTTC. Its translation is CATSRGGLAYEQYF.

V is TRBV13 and J is TRBJ2-1; possibly TRBD2 for D (6 bases). The germline V gene encodes CDR1 PRHDT and CDR2 FYEKMQ (reference sequence). Trimming took off 6 bases at V and 5 bases at J, with 8 bases between the two ends. This CDR3 is built from 12 residues. The CDR3 DNA reads as TGTGCCAGCAGTTCGGGGGACAATGAGCAGTTCTTC. Protein product: CASSSGDNEQFF. Combining the CDR3 with reference TRBV13 and TRBJ2-1 gives the whole variable domain AAGVIQSPRHLIKEKRETATLKCYPIPRHDTVYWYQQGPGQDPQFLISFYEKMQSDKGSIPDRFSAQQFSDYHSELNMSSLELGDSALYFCASSSGDNEQFFGPGTRLTVL.

V usage is TRBV7-9 and J usage is TRBJ2-7; a possible D gene is TRBD2 (5 bases). The CDR3 covers 15 residues. With 1 base removed from V and 3 bases from J, the gap between germline ends came to 13 bases. Germline V gene data show CDR1 as SEHNR and CDR2 as FQNEAQ (reference sequence). The CDR3 sequence is CASSLVQRDYYEQYF. The CDR3 DNA is TGTGCCAGCAGCTTAGTACAGAGGGATTACTACGAGCAGTACTTC.

This chain joins TRBV19 and TRBJ2-1, with 8 bases identical to TRBD2. This CDR3 spans 15 amino acids. The junction had 13 bases not matched to a gene; V was cut back by 5 bases and J by 10 bases. Germline V lookup: CDR1 LNHDA, CDR2 SQIVND (reference sequence). In DNA, the CDR3 is TGTGCCAGTAGTGGAGTGGGAGATCGGGGGGGAGAGCAGTTCTTC. This codes for CASSGVGDRGGEQFF.

This clone was counted a single time. CDR3 residues: CASSLVGLSTDTQYF. As DNA, the CDR3 is TGTGCCAGCAGCTTAGTCGGACTAAGCACAGATACGCAGTATTTT. The V call is TRBV7-2, the J call TRBJ2-3; D might be TRBD2 (6 bases). This CDR3 contains 15 residues. CDR1 SGHTA and CDR2 FQGNSA come from the germline V gene. V was pared by 1 base and J by 0 bases, with 8 bases between.

CDR3 nucleotide sequence: TGCGCCAGCAGCCAAGTTCCCAGGGGAAACACCATATATTTT. Amino acids: CASSQVPRGNTIYF. The genes are TRBV4-1 and TRBJ1-3; the D is unclear. This CDR3 region has 14 residues. Germline V CDR1 and CDR2: MGHRA, YSYEKL. V was clipped by 1 base and J by 4 bases, with 8 bases between them.

The chain uses TRBV2 and TRBJ1-5, with no clear D. The CDR3 spans 13 residues. From germline, CDR1 is SNHLY and CDR2 FYNNEI. Trimming took off 6 bases at V and 0 bases at J, with 6 bases between the two ends. CDR3 amino acids: CASRGTSNQPQHF. DNA for the CDR3: TGTGCCAGCAGGGGAACTAGCAATCAGCCCCAGCATTTT.

This chain links TRBV27 with TRBJ1-2; unclear D gene. The V and J ends lost 6 bases and 0 bases respectively, with 11 bases between them. The CDR3 loop spans 14 amino acids. Germline CDR1 and CDR2: MNHEY and SMNVEV (reference sequence). CDR3: CASRKGMANYGYTF. CDR3 nucleotide sequence: TGTGCCAGCAGAAAGGGTATGGCTAACTATGGCTACACCTTC.